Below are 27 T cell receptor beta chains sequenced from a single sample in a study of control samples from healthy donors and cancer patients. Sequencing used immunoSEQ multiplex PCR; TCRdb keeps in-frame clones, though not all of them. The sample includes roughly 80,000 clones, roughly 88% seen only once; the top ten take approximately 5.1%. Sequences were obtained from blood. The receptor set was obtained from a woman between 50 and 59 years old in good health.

In DNA, the CDR3 is TGTGCCAGCAGCGTAGGATTTTCTAGCACCGCAGATACGCAGTATTTT. This encodes CASSVGFSSTADTQYF. The rearrangement uses TRBV9 and TRBJ2-3; perhaps TRBD2 as D (5 bases). Germline CDR1 and CDR2: SGDLS and YYNGEE. V lost 0 bases and J 4 bases, leaving 15 bases between the germline ends. CDR3 length: 16 residues.

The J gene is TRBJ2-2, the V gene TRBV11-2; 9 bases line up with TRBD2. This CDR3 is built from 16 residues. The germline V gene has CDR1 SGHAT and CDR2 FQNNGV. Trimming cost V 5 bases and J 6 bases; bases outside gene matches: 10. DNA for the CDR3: TGTGCCAGCAGCGTCCCGCTAGCGGGGTCGGCCGGGGAGCTGTTTTTT. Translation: CASSVPLAGSAGELFF.

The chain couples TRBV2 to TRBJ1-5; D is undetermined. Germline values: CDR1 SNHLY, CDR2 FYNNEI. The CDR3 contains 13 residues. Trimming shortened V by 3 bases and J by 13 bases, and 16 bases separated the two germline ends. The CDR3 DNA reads TGTGCCAGCAGTGAGAGAGGCACCTATGGGCAGCATTTT. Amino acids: CASSERGTYGQHF.

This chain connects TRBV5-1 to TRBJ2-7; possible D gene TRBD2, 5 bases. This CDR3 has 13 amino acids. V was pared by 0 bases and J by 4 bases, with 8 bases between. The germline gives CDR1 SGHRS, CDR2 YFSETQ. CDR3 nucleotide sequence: TGCGCCAGCAGCTTGGGAGGGCTTTACGAGCAGTACTTC. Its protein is CASSLGGLYEQYF.

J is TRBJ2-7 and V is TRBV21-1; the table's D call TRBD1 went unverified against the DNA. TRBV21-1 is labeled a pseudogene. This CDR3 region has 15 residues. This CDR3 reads CASSKLGGSSYEQYF. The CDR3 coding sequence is TGTGCCAGCAGCAAATTAGGGGGCTCTTCCTACGAGCAGTACTTC.

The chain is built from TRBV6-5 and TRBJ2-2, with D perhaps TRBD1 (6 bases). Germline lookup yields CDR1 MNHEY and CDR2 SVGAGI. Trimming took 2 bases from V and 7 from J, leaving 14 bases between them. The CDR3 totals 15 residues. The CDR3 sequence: CASSYADRGGGELFF. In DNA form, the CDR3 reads TGTGCCAGCAGTTACGCGGACAGAGGTGGCGGGGAGCTGTTTTTT.

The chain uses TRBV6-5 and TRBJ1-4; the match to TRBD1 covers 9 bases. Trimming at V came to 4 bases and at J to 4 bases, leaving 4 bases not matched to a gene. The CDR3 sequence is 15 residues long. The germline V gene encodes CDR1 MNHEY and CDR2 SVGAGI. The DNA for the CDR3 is TGTGCCAGCAGTTCACAGGGGGCGCATAATGAAAAACTGTTTTTT. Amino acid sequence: CASSSQGAHNEKLFF.

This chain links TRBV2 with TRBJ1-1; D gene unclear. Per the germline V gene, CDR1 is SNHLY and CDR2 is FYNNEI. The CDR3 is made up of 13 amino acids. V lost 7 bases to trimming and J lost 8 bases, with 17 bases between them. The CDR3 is CASINPSVVEAFF. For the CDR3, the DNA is TGTGCCAGCATAAATCCTAGCGTTGTAGAAGCTTTCTTT.

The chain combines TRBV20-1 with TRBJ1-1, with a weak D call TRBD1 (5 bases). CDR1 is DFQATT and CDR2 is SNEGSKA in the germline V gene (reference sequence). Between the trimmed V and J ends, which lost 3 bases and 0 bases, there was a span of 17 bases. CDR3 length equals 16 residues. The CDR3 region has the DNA TGCAGTGCTAGTAAGTGGCAGGGAGAAATGAACACTGAAGCTTTCTTT. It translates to CSASKWQGEMNTEAFF.

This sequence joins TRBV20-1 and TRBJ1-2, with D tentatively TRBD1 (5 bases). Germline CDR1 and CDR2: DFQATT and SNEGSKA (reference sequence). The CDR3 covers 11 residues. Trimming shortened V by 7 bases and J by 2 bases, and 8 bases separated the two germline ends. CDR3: CSGRDNYGYTF. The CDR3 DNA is TGCAGTGGAAGGGACAACTATGGCTACACCTTC.

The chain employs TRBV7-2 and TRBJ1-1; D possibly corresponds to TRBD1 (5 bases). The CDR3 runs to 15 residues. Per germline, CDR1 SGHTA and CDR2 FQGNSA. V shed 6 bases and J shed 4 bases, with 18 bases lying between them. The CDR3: CASSRNMGGGTEAFF. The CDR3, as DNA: TGTGCCAGCAGTCGGAACATGGGGGGAGGCACTGAAGCTTTCTTT.

The CDR3 here is CASSLIGTNYGYTF. In nucleotides, the CDR3 is TGCGCCAGCAGCTTAATAGGGACTAACTATGGCTACACCTTC. This chain joins TRBV5-1 and TRBJ1-2; no clear D. CDR3 size: 14 residues. Germline V CDR1 and CDR2: SGHRS, YFSETQ. With 2 bases removed from V and 0 bases from J, the gap between germline ends came to 8 bases.

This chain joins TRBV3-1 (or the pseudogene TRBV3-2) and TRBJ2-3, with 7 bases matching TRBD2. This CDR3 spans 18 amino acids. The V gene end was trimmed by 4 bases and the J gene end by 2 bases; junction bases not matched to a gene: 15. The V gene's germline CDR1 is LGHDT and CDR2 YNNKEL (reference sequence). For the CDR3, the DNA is TGTGCCAGCAGCCGCTCCTTAGGGGAGGGGATCAACACAGATACGCAGTATTTT. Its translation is CASSRSLGEGINTDTQYF.

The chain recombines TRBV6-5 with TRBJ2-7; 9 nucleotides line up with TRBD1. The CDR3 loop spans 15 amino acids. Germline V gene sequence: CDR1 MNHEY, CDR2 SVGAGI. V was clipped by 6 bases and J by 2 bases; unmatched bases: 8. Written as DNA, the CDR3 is TGTGCCAGCAGGCGAGGGACAGGGTTCGCCTACGAGCAGTACTTC. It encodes CASRRGTGFAYEQYF.

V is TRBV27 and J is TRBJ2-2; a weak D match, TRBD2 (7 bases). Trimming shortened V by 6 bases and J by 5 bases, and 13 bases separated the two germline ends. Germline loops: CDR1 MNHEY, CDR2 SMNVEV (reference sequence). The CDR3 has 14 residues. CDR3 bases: TGTGCCAGCAGGCTCAGGGGACTAACCGGGGAGCTGTTTTTT. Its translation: CASRLRGLTGELFF.

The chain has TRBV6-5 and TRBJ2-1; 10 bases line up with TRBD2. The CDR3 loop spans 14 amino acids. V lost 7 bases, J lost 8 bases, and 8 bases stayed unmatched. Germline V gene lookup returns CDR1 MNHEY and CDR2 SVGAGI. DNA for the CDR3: TGTGCCAGCAAAAGCGGGGGGGCTAGGTATGAGCAGTTCTTC. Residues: CASKSGGARYEQFF.

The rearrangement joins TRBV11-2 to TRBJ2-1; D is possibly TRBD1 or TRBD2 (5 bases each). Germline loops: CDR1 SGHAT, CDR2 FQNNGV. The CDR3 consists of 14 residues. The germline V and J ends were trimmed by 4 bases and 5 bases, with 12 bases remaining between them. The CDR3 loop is CASSSYRDDNEQFF. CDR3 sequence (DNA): TGTGCCAGCAGCTCGTATAGGGACGACAATGAGCAGTTCTTC.

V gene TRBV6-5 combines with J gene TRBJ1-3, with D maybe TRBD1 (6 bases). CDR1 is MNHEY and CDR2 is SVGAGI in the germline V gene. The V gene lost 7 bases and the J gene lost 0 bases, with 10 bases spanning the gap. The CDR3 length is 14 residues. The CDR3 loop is CASKDRYSGNTIYF. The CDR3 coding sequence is TGTGCCAGCAAGGACAGATACTCTGGAAACACCATATATTTT.

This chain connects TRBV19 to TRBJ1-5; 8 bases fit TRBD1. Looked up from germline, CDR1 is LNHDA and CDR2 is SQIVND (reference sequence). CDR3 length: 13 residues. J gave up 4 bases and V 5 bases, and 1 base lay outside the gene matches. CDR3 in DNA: TGTGCCAGTAGTTGGGACAGGAATCAGCCCCAGCATTTT. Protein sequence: CASSWDRNQPQHF.

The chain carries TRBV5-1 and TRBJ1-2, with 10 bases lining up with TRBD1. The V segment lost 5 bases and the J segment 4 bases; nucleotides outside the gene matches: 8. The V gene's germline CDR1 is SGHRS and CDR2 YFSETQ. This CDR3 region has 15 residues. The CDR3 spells CASRTGTGDTYGYTF. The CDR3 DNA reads TGCGCCAGCAGGACCGGGACAGGGGATACCTATGGCTACACCTTC.

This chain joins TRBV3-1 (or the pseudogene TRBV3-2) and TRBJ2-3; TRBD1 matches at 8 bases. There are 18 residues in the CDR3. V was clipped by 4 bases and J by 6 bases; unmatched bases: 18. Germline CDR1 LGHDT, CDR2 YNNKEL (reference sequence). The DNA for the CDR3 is TGTGCCAGCAGCCGGTCGATCTCACAGGGGGAGAGATCGGATACGCAGTATTTT. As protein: CASSRSISQGERSDTQYF.

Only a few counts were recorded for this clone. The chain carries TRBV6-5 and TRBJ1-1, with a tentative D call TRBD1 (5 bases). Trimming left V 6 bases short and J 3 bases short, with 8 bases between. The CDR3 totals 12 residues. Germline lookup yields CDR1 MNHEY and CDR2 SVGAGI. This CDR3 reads CASRQEDTEAFF. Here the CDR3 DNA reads TGTGCCAGCAGACAGGAGGACACTGAAGCTTTCTTT.

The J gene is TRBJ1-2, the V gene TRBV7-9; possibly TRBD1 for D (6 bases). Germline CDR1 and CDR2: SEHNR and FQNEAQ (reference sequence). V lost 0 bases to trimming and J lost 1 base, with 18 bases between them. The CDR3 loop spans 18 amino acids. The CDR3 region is CASSLAMWQGTNNYGYTF. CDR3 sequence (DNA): TGTGCCAGCAGCTTAGCGATGTGGCAGGGGACTAATAACTATGGCTACACCTTC. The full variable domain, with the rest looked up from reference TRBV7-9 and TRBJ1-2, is DTGVSQNPRHKITKRGQNVTFRCDPISEHNRLYWYRQTLGQGPEFLTYFQNEAQLEKSRLLSDRFSAERPKGSFSTLEIQRTEQGDSAMYLCASSLAMWQGTNNYGYTFGSGTRLTVV.

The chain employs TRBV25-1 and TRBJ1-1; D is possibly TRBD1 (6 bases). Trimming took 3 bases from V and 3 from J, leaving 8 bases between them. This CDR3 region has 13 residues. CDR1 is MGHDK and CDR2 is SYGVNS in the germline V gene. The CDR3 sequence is CASSEYRDTEAFF. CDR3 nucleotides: TGTGCCAGCAGTGAGTACAGGGACACTGAAGCTTTCTTT.

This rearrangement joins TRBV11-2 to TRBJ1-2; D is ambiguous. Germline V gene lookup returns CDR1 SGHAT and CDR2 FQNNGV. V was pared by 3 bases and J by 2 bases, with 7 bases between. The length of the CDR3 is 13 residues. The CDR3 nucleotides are TGTGCCAGCAGCTTGGAGCTGAACTATGGCTACACCTTC. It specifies CASSLELNYGYTF.

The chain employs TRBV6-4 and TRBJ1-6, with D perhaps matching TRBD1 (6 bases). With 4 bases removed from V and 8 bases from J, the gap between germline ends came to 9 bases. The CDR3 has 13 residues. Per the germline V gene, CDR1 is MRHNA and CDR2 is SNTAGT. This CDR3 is CASSGAGDSPLHF. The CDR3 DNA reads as TGTGCCAGCAGTGGGGCAGGGGATTCACCCCTCCACTTT.

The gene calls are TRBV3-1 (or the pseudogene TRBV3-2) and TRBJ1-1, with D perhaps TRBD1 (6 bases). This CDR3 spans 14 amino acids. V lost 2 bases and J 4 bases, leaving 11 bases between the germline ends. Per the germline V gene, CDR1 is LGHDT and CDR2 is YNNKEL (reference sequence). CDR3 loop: CASSQQGMGTEAFF. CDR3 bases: TGTGCCAGCAGCCAACAGGGGATGGGCACTGAAGCTTTCTTT.